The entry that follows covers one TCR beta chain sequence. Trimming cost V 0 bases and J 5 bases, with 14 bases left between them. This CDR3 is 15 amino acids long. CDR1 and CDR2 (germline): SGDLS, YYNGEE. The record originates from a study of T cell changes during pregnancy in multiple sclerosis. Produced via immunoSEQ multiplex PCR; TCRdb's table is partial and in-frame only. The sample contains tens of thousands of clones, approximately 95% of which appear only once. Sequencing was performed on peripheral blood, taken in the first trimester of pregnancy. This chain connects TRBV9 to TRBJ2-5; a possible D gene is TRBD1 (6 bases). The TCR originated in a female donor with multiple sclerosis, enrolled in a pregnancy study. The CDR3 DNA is TGTGCCAGCAGCGTAGGGACAGCGTTCGTGGAGACCCAGTACTTC. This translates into CASSVGTAFVETQYF.